Listed here is a single T cell receptor (beta chain). These data come from a study of ipilimumab plus nivolumab after autologous stem cell transplantation. Trimming pared 9 bases from V and 7 bases from J, leaving 21 bases between. Germline values: CDR1 LNHDA, CDR2 SQIVND (reference sequence). This CDR3 has 14 residues. The repertoire was sequenced with immunoSEQ multiplex PCR; TCRdb's copy has only in-frame clones and lacks some. The repertoire holds 17,000 or so clones, with roughly 71% as singletons. Sequencing used PBMCs, obtained in a trial of ipilimumab plus nivolumab as post-transplant consolidation. This TCR was recovered from a male donor with diffuse large B-cell lymphoma. The gene calls are TRBV19 and TRBJ1-2, with D hard to call. This CDR3 is CASLPGSTSRGYTF. CDR3 nucleotide sequence: TGTGCCAGCCTTCCGGGATCAACCTCCCGTGGCTACACCTTC.